This section outlines one T cell receptor (beta chain) sequence together with its context. This entry is derived from a study of blood T cells in healthy people across ages. Through a sample-barcoded 5' primer and a J-beta primer mix, a second PCR was run for roughly 7 to 11 cycles. TCRdb re-called the 5' RACE reads through MiXCR, storing one row per CDR3 protein. The table records 800,000 to 1,000,000 distinct CDR3 sequences, roughly 48% of them present only once. V gave up 0 bases and J gave up 6 bases; unmatched junction bases: 10. The CDR3 is 18 residues long. Germline CDR1 and CDR2: SGHRS and YFSETQ.

The sequencing sample was made of blood. The rearrangement joins TRBV5-1 to TRBJ2-1; TRBD2 aligns across 12 bases. The receptor comes from a young man in good health. The CDR3 spells CASSLANLAGGPSNEQFF. Here the CDR3 DNA reads TGCGCCAGCAGCTTGGCCAATCTAGCGGGGGGGCCCTCCAATGAGCAGTTCTTC.